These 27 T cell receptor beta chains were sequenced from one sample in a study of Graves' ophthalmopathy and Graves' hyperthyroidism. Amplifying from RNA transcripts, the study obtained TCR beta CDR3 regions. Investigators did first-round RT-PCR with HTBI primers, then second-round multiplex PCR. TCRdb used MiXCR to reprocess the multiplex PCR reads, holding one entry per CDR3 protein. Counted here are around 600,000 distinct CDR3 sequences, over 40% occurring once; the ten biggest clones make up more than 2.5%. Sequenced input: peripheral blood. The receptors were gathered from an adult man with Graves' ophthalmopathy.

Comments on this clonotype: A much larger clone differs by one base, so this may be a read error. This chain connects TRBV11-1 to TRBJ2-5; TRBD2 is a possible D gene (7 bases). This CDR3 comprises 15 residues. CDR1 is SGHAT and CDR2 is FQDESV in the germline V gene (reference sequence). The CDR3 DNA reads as TGCGCCAGCAGCCGTGGATACGGGGGGCGACAGACCCAGGACTTC. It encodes CASSRGYGGRQTQDF.

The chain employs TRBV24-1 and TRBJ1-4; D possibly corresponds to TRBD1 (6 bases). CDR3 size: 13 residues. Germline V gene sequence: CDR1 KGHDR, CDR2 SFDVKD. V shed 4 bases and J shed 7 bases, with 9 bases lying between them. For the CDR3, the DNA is TGTGCCACCAGTGACTCCAGGGGTGAAAAACTGTTTTTT. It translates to CATSDSRGEKLFF.

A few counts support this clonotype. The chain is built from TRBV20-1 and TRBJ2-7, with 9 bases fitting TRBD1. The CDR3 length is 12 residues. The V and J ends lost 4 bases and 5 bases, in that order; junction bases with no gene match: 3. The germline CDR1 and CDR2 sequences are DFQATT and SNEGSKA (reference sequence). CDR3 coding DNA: TGCAGTGCTAACAGGGGGCTCAACGAGCAGTACTTC. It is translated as CSANRGLNEQYF.

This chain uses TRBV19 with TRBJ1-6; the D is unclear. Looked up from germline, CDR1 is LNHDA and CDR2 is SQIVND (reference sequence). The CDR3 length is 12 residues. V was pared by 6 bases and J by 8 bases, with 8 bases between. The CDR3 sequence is CASRGSDSPLHF. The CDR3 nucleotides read TGTGCCAGTAGAGGGAGCGATTCACCCCTCCACTTT.

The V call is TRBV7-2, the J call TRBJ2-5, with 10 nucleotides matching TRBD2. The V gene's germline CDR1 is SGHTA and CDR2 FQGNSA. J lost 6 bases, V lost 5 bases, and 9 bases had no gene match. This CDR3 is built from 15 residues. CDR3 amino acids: CASSASGGAIKTQYF. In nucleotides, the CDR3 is TGTGCCAGCAGCGCCAGCGGGGGGGCTATAAAGACCCAGTACTTC.

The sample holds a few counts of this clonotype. DNA for the CDR3: TGCGCCAGCAGCTTGGAAAGGGTTGTAGGGCAAGCTTTCTTT. Its translation is CASSLERVVGQAFF. The chain carries TRBV5-1 and TRBJ1-1; D not certain. This CDR3 comprises 14 residues. V was shortened by 0 bases and J by 9 bases, with 15 bases between the two germline ends. Germline CDR1 is SGHRS and CDR2 is YFSETQ.

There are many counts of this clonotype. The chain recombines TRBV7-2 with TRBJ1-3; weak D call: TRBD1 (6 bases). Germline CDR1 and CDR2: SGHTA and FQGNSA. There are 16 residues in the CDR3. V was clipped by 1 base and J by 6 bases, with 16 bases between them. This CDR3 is CASSLGTGYYENTIYF. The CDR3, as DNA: TGTGCCAGCAGCTTAGGAACAGGGTATTATGAAAACACCATATATTTT.

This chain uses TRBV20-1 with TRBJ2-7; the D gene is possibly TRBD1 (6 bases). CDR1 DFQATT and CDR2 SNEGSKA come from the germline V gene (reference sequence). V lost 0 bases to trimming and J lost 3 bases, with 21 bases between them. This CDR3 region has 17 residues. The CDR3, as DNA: TGCAGTGCTAGAGATCCCGGACAGATTGGGTATGGCTACGAGCAGTACTTC. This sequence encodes CSARDPGQIGYGYEQYF.

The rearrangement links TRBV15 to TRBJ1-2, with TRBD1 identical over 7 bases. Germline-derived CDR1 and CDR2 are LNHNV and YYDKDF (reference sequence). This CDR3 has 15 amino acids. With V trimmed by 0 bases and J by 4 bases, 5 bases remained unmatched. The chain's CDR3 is CATSRDRGEGYGYTF. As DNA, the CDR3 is TGTGCCACCAGCAGAGACAGGGGGGAGGGCTATGGCTACACCTTC.

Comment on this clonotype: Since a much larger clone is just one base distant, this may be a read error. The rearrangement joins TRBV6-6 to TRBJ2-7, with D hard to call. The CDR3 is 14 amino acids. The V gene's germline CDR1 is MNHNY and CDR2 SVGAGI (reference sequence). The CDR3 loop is CASSYLGSFYGQYF. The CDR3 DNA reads TGTGCCAGCAGTTACCTCGGGTCCTTCTACGGGCAGTACTTC.

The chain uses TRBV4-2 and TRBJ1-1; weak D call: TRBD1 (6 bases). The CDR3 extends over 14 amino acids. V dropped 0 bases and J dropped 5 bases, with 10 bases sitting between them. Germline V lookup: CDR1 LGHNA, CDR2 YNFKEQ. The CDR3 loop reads CASSQDKGGTEAFF. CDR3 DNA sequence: TGTGCCAGCAGCCAAGACAAGGGGGGAACTGAAGCTTTCTTT.

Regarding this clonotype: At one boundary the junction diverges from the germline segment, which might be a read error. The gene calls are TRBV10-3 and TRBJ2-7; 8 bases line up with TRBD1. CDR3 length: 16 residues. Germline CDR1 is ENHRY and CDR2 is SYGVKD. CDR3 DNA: TGTGCCAGCAGTGAAGAGGGACAGGCCTCCTCCTACGAGCAGTACTTC. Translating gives CASSEEGQASSYEQYF.

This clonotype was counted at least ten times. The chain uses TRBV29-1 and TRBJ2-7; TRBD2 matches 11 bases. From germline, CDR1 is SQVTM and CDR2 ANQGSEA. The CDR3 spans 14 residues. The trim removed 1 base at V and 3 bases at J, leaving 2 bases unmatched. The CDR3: CSVEVLAGDYEQYF. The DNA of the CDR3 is TGCAGCGTTGAAGTACTAGCGGGAGACTACGAGCAGTACTTC.

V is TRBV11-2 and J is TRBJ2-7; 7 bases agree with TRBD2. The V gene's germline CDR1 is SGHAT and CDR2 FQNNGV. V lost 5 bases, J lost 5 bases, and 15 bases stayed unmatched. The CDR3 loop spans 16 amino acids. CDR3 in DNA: TGTGCCAGCAGCGTTAGAACGGGGGGAATAGCGAACGAGCAGTACTTC. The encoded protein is CASSVRTGGIANEQYF. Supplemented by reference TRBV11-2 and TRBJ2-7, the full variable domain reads EAGVAQSPRYKIIEKRQSVAFWCNPISGHATLYWYQQILGQGPKLLIQFQNNGVVDDSQLPKDRFSAERLKGVDSTLKIQPAKLEDSAVYLCASSVRTGGIANEQYFGPGTRLTVT.

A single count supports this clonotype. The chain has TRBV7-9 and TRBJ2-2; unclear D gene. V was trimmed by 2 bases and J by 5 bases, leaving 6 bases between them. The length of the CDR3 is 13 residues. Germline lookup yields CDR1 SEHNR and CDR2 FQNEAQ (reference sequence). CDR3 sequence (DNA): TGTGCCAGCAGCTTAACTGAGACCGGGGAGCTGTTTTTT. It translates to CASSLTETGELFF.

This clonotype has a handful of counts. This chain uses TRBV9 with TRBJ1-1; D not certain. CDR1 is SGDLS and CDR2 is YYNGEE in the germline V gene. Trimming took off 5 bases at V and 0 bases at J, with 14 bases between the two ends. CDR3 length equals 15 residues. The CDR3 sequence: CASRSGDNLNTEAFF. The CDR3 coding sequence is TGTGCCAGCAGATCAGGAGACAACCTGAACACTGAAGCTTTCTTT.

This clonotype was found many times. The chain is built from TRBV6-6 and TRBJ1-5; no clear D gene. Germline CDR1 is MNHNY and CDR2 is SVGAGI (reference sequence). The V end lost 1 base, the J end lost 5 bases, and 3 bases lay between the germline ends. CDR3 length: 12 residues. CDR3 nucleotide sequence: TGTGCCAGCAGTTACTTGGATCAGCCCCAGCATTTT. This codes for CASSYLDQPQHF.

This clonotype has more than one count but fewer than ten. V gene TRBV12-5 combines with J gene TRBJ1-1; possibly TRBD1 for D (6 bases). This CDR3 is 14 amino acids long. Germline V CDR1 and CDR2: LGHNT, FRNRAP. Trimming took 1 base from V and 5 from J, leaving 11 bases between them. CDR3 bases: TGTGCTAGTGGTTTGGGGGGGGGGACAACTGAAGCTTTCTTT. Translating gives CASGLGGGTTEAFF.

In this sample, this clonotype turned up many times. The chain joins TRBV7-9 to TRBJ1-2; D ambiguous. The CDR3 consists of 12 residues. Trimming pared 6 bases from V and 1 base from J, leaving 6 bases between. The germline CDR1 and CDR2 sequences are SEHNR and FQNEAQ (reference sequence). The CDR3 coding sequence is TGTGCCAGCAGGGGAGATAACTATGGCTACACCTTC. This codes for CASRGDNYGYTF. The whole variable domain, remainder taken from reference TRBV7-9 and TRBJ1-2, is DTGVSQNPRHKITKRGQNVTFRCDPISEHNRLYWYRQTLGQGPEFLTYFQNEAQLEKSRLLSDRFSAERPKGSFSTLEIQRTEQGDSAMYLCASRGDNYGYTFGSGTRLTVV.

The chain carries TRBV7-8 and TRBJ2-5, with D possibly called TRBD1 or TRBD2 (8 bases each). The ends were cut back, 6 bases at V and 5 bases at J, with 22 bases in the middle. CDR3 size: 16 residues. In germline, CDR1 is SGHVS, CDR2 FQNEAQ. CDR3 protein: CASRFQGAGGLETQYF. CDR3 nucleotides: TGTGCCAGCAGATTCCAGGGGGCGGGAGGCTTGGAGACCCAGTACTTC.

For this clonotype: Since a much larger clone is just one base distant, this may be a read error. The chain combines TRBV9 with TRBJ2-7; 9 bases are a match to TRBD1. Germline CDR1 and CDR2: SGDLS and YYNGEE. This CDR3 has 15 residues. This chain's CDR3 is CTSSVGSGQGHEQYF. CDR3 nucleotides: TGTACCAGCAGCGTGGGTTCGGGACAGGGCCACGAGCAGTACTTC.

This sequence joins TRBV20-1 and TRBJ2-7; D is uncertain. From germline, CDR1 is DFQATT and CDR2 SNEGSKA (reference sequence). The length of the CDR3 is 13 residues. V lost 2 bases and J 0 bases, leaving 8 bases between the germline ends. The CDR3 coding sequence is TGCAGTGCTAGAACACCCGACTCCTACGAGCAGTACTTC. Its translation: CSARTPDSYEQYF.

CDR3 in DNA: TGTGCCTGGAGTGCCCAGGGGCCTGGCTACACCTTC. It is translated as CAWSAQGPGYTF. The rearrangement links TRBV30 to TRBJ1-2; a possible D gene is TRBD1 (6 bases). The V gene lost 1 base and the J gene lost 7 bases, with 10 bases spanning the gap. The CDR3 loop spans 12 amino acids. Germline V gene data show CDR1 as GTSNPN and CDR2 as SVGIG (reference sequence).

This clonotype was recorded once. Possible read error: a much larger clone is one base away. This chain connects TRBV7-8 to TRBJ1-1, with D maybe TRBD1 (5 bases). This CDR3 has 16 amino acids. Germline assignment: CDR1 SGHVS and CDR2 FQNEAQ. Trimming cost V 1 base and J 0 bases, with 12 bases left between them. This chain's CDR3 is CASSLDGGTMNTEAFF. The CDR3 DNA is TGTGCCAGCAGCTTAGATGGGGGAACCATGAACACTGAAGCTTTCTTT.

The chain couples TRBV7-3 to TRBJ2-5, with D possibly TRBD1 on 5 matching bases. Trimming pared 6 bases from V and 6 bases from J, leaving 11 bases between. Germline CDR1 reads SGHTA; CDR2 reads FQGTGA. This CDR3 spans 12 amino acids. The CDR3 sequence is CASRAAGQTQYF. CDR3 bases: TGTGCCAGCAGGGCGGCAGGGCAGACCCAGTACTTC. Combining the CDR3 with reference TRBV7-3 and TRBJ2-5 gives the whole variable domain GAGVSQTPSNKVTEKGKYVELRCDPISGHTALYWYRQSLGQGPEFLIYFQGTGAADDSGLPNDRFFAVRPEGSVSTLKIQRTERGDSAVYLCASRAAGQTQYFGPGTRLLVL.

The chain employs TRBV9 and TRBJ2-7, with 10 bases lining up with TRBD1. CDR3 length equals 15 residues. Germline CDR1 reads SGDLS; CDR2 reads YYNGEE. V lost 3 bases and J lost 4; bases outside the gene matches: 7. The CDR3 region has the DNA TGTGCCAGCAGCGACAAGGGACAGGGGATATACGAGCAGTACTTC. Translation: CASSDKGQGIYEQYF.

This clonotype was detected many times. The CDR3 sequence is CASSLTGRNTGELFF. In nucleotides, the CDR3 is TGCGCCAGCAGCTTAACAGGCAGGAACACCGGGGAGCTGTTTTTT. The chain combines TRBV5-1 with TRBJ2-2, with D possibly being TRBD1 (5 bases). The V end lost 2 bases, the J end lost 1 base, and 9 bases lay between the germline ends. The CDR3 has 15 amino acids. The germline gives CDR1 SGHRS, CDR2 YFSETQ.